This TCR beta chain was retrieved from a study of CD8 T cells in Susac syndrome. Random hexamers were used to reverse transcribe the RNA input (roughly 0.5 to 1 ug). TCRdb recomputed calls from the immunoSEQ multiplex PCR reads with MiXCR, one row per CDR3 protein. The sample has approximately 170,000 distinct CDR3 sequences, under 95% seen once. This clonotype was seen a few times. In germline, CDR1 is MDHEN, CDR2 SYDVKM. V was clipped by 2 bases and J by 5 bases; unmatched bases: 4. The length of the CDR3 is 15 residues. V is TRBV28 and J is TRBJ2-2; the match to TRBD1 covers 8 bases. This sequence originates from a human donor in good health. Sequenced sample: CD4+ T cells from PBMCs. The CDR3: CASSLPGGGTGELFF. For the CDR3, the DNA is TGTGCCAGCAGTTTACCAGGGGGCGGAACCGGGGAGCTGTTTTTT.